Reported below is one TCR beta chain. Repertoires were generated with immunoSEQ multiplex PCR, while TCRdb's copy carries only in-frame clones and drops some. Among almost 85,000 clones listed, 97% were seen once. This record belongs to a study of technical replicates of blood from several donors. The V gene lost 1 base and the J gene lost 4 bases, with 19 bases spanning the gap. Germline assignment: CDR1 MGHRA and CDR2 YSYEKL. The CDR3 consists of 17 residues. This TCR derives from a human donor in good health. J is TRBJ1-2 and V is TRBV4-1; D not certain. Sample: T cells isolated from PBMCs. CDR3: CASSQAPSGSAGYGYTF. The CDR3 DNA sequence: TGCGCCAGCAGCCAAGCACCTAGCGGAAGTGCCGGCTATGGCTACACCTTC.